The rows below give T cell receptor beta chains drawn from one sample of a study of control samples from healthy donors and cancer patients. TCRdb's copy holds only in-frame clones and misses some; the assay was immunoSEQ multiplex PCR. Of tens of thousands of clones in the sample, 91% are singletons; the top ten hold 12%. The material sequenced was PBMCs. Source of these receptors: a man over 45 with lung cancer. Each CDR3 is given with its conserved first and last residue. The D gene is left open where the match is weak. Some rows mark clone size as missing; the rest say once, few, many or name a class of expanded clone.

j_call | d_call | clone_size | v_call | cdr3_aa
TRBJ2-2 | NA | NA | TRBV5-1 | CASSLDKNTGELFF
TRBJ2-7 | NA | NA | TRBV7-9 | CASSLGGWTSPQYF
TRBJ1-4 | NA | once | TRBV25-1 | CASSEGTTTNEKLFF
TRBJ2-5 | TRBD1 | NA | TRBV11-3 | CASSTRQGAGETQYF
TRBJ2-1 | NA | NA | TRBV2 | CASTLNEQFF
TRBJ2-3 | NA | NA | TRBV2 | CASGVFGTDTQYF
TRBJ2-5 | NA | NA | TRBV6-1 | CASSELGARYF
TRBJ2-1 | NA | NA | TRBV11-2 | CASSSSGTLQFF
TRBJ2-1 | TRBD2 | NA | TRBV4-3 | CASSQVPGGHNEQFF
TRBJ2-7 | TRBD1 | NA | TRBV30 | CAWSGGWTGVYEQYF
TRBJ1-6 | NA | NA | TRBV7-9 | CASRTENSPLHF
TRBJ1-4 | NA | NA | TRBV30 | CAWTGKEGNEKLFF